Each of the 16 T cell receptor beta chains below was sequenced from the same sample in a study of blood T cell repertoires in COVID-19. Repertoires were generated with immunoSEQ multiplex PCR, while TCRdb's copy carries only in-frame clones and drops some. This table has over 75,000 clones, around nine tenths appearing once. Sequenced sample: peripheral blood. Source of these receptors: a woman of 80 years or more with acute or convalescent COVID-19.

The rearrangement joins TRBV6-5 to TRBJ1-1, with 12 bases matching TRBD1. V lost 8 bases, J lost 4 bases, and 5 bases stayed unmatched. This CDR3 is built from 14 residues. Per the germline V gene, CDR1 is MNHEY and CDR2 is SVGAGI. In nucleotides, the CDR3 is TGTGCCAGCCGAGGGGGACAGGGGGCCACTGAAGCTTTCTTT. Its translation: CASRGGQGATEAFF.

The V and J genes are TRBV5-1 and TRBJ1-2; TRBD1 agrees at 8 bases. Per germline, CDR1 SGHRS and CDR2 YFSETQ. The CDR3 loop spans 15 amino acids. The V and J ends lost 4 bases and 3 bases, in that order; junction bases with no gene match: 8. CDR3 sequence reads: CASSPRTGRDYGYTF. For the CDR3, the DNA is TGCGCCAGCAGCCCGAGGACAGGGAGGGACTATGGCTACACCTTC.

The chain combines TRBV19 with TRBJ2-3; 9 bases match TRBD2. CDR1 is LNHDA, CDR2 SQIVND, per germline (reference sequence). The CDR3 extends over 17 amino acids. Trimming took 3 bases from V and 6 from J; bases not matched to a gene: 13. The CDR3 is CASSMAPQRGVADTQYF. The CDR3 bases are TGTGCCAGTAGTATGGCCCCCCAGCGGGGGGTGGCGGATACGCAGTATTTT. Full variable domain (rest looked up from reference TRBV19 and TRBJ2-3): DGGITQSPKYLFRKEGQNVTLSCEQNLNHDAMYWYRQDPGQGLRLIYYSQIVNDFQKGDIAEGYSVSREKKESFPLTVTSAQKNPTAFYLCASSMAPQRGVADTQYFGPGTRLTVL.

In nucleotides, the CDR3 is TGTGCCAGTAGGCCTAACGCCGGGGAGCTGTTTTTT. Amino acids: CASRPNAGELFF. The chain uses TRBV19 and TRBJ2-2; D gene unclear. Trimming removed 6 bases at V and 6 bases at J, with 8 bases between. This CDR3 spans 12 amino acids. Germline V gives CDR1 LNHDA, CDR2 SQIVND (reference sequence).

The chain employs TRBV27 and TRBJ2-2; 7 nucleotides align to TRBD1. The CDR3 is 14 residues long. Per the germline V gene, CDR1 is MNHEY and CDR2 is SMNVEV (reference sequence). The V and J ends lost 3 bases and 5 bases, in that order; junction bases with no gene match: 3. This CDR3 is CASSLGRGTGELFF. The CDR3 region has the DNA TGTGCCAGCAGTTTGGGCAGGGGGACCGGGGAGCTGTTTTTT.

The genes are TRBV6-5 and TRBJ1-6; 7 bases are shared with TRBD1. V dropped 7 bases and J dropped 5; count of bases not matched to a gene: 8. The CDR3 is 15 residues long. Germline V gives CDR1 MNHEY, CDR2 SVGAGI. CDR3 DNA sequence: TGTGCCAGCATCTGGACAGGAGCCGATAATTCACCCCTCCACTTT. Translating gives CASIWTGADNSPLHF.

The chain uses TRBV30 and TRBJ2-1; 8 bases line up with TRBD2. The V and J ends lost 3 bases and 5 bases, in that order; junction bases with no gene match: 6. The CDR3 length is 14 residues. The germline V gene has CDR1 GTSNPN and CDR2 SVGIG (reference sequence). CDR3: CAWSGVSGNNEQFF. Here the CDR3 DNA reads TGTGCCTGGAGCGGGGTTAGCGGGAACAATGAGCAGTTCTTC.

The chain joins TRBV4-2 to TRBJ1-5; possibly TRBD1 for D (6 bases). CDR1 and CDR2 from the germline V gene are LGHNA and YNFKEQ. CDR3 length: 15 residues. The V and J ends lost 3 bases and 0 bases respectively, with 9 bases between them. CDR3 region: CASSQDSNSNQPQHF. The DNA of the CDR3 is TGTGCCAGCAGCCAGGACAGTAATAGCAATCAGCCCCAGCATTTT.

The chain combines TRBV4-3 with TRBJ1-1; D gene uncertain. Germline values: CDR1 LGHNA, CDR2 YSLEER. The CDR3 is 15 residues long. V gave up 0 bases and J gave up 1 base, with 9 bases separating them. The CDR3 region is CASSQDSNRNTEAFF. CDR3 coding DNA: TGCGCCAGCAGCCAAGATAGTAACAGGAACACTGAAGCTTTCTTT.

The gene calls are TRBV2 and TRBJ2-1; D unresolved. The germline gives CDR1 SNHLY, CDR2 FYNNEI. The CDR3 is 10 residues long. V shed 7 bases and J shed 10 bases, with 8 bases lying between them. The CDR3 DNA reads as TGTGCCAGCATAGTCGGGGAGCAGTTCTTC. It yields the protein CASIVGEQFF.

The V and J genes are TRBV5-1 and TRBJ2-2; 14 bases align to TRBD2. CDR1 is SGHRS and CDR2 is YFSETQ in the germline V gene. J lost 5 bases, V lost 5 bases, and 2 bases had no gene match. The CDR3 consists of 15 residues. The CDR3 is CASRRLAGGTGELFF. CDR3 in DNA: TGCGCCAGCAGGAGACTAGCGGGAGGGACCGGGGAGCTGTTTTTT.

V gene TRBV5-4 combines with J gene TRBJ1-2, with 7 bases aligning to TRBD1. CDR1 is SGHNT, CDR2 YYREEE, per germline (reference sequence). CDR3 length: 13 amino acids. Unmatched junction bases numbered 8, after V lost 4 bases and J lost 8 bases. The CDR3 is CASSPTGPGGYTF. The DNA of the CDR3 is TGTGCCAGCAGCCCGACAGGGCCCGGGGGCTACACCTTC.

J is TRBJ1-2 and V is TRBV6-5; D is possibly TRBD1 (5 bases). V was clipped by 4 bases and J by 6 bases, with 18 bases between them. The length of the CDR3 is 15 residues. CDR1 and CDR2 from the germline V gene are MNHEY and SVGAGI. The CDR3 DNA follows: TGTGCCAGCAGTTCCCCGGACCCGGGGGGACATGGCTACACCTTC. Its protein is CASSSPDPGGHGYTF.

CDR3 region: CASSTPGTGYNEQFF. The CDR3 DNA is TGTGCCAGCAGTACCCCCGGGACAGGTTACAATGAGCAGTTCTTC. The J gene is TRBJ2-1, the V gene TRBV28; 8 positions agree with TRBD1. The germline CDR1 and CDR2 sequences are MDHEN and SYDVKM. The CDR3 spans 15 residues. J gave up 4 bases and V 5 bases, and 7 bases lay outside the gene matches.

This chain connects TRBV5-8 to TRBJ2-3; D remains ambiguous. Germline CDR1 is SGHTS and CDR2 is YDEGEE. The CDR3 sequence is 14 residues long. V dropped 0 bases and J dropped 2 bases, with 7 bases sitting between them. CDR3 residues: CASSLAQITDTQYF. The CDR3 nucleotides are TGTGCCAGCAGCTTGGCCCAGATCACAGATACGCAGTATTTT.

This chain's CDR3 is CASSLRSGDNEQFF. Written as DNA, the CDR3 is TGTGCCAGCAGTTTACGGTCAGGGGACAATGAGCAGTTCTTC. The chain joins TRBV28 to TRBJ2-1; D perhaps matches TRBD1 (6 bases). V dropped 2 bases and J dropped 5 bases, with 10 bases sitting between them. The CDR3 has 14 amino acids. Germline V gene sequence: CDR1 MDHEN, CDR2 SYDVKM.